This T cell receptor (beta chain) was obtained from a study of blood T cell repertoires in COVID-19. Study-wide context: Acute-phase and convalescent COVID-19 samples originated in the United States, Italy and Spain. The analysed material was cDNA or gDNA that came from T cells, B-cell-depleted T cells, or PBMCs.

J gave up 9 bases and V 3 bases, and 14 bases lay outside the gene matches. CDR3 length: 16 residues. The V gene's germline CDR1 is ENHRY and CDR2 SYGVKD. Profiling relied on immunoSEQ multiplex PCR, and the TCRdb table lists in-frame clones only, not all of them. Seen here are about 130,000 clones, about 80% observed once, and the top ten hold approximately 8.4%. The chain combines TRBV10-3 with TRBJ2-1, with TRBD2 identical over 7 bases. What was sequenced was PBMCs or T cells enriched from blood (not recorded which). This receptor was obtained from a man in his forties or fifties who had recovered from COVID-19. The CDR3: CAISDSLAVLEGEQFF. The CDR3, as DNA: TGTGCCATCAGTGATTCGCTAGCGGTCCTCGAGGGTGAGCAGTTCTTC.